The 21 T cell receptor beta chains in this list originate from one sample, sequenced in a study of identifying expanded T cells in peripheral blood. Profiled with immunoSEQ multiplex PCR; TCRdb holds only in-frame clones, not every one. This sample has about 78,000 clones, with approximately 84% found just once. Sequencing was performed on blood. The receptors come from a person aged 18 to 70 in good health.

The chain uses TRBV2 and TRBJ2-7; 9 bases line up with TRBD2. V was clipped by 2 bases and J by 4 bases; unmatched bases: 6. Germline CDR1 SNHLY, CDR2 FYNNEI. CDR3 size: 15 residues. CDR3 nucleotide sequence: TGTGCCAGCAGTGAACTTGCGGGAGGGCCTTACGAGCAGTACTTC. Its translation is CASSELAGGPYEQYF.

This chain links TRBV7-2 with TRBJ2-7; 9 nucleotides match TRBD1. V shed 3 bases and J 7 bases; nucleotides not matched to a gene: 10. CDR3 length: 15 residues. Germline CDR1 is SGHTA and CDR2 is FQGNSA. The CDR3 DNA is TGTGCCAGCAGCTTGGATTGGACAGGGGTGAGGGAGCAGTACTTC. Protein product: CASSLDWTGVREQYF.

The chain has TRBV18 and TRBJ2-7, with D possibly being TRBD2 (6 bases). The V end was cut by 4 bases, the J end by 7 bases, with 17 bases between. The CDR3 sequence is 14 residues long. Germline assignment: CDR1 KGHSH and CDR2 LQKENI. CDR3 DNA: TGTGCCAGCTCACAAGGGGTGGCGGAGGGGGAGCAGTACTTC. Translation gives CASSQGVAEGEQYF.

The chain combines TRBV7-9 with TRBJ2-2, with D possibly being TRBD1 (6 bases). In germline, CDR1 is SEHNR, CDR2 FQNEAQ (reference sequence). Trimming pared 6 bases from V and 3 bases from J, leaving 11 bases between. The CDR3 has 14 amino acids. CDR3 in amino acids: CASRVQGHTGELFF. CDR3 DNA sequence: TGTGCCAGCAGAGTACAGGGACACACCGGGGAGCTGTTTTTT.

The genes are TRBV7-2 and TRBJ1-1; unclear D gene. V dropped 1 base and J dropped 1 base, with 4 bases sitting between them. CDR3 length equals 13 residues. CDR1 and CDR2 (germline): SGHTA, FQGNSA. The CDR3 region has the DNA TGTGCCAGCAGCTTAGACCAGAACACTGAAGCTTTCTTT. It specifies CASSLDQNTEAFF.

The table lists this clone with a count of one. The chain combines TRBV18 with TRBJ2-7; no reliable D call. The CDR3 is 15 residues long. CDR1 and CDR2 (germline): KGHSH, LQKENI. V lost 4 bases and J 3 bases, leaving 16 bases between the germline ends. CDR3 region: CASSLTEDGYYEQYF. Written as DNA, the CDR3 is TGTGCCAGCTCACTTACGGAAGATGGGTACTACGAGCAGTACTTC.

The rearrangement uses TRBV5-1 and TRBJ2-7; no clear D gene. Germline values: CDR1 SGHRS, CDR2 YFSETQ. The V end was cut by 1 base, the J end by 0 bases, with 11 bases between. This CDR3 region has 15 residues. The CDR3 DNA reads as TGCGCCAGCAGCTTGACCGTCCCTTTCTCCTACGAGCAGTACTTC. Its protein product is CASSLTVPFSYEQYF.

In DNA, the CDR3 is TGTGCCAGCAGTCCGGGACTAGCGGATTCCTACGAGCAGTACTTC. Its protein is CASSPGLADSYEQYF. The rearrangement links TRBV27 to TRBJ2-5; the match to TRBD2 covers 11 bases. The end of the DNA is better explained by TRBJ2-7, so the J call may be wrong. CDR1 is MNHEY and CDR2 is SMNVEV in the germline V gene (reference sequence). The length of the CDR3 is 15 residues.

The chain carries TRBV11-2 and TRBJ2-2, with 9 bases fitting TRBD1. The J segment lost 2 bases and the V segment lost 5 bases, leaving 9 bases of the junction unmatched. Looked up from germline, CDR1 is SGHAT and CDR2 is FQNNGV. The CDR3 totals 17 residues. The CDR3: CASSLLQGALNTGELFF. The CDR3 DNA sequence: TGTGCCAGCAGCCTTTTACAGGGGGCCTTAAACACCGGGGAGCTGTTTTTT.

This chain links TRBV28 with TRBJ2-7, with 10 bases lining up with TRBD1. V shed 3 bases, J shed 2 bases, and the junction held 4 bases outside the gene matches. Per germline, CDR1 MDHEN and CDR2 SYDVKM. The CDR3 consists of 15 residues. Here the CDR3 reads CASSLPGTGAYEQYF. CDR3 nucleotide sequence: TGTGCCAGCAGTTTGCCCGGGACAGGGGCCTACGAGCAGTACTTC.

This CDR3 reads CASSHRAAGSDGYTF. The CDR3 DNA is TGCGCCAGCAGCCACCGGGCCGCGGGGAGTGATGGCTACACCTTC. V usage is TRBV4-3 and J usage is TRBJ1-2; D is ambiguous. Trimming removed 3 bases at V and 6 bases at J, with 17 bases between. Germline V lookup: CDR1 LGHNA, CDR2 YSLEER. The CDR3 runs 15 residues.

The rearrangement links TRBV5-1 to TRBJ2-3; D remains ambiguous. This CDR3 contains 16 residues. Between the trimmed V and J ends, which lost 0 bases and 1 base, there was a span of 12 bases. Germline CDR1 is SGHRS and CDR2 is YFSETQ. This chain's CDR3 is CASSLDGAVRTDTQYF. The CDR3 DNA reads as TGCGCCAGCAGCTTGGACGGCGCGGTTCGCACAGATACGCAGTATTTT. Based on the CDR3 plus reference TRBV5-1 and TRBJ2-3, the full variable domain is KAGVTQTPRYLIKTRGQQVTLSCSPISGHRSVSWYQQTPGQGLQFLFEYFSETQRNKGNFPGRFSGRQFSNSRSEMNVSTLELGDSALYLCASSLDGAVRTDTQYFGPGTRLTVL.

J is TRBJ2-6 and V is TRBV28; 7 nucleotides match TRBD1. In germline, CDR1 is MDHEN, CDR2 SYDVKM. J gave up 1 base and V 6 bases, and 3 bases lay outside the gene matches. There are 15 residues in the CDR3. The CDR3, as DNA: TGTGCCAGCAGGGTGACAGGGTCTGGGGCCAACGTCCTGACTTTC. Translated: CASRVTGSGANVLTF. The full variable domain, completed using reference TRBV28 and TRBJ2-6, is DVKVTQSSRYLVKRTGEKVFLECVQDMDHENMFWYRQDPGLGLRLIYFSYDVKMKEKGDIPEGYSVSREKKERFSLILESASTNQTSMYLCASRVTGSGANVLTFGAGSRLTVL.

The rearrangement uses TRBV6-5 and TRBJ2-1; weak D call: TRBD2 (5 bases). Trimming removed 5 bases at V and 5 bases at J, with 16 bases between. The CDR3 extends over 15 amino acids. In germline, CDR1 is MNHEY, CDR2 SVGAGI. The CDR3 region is CASSQTRTVDNEQFF. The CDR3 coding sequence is TGTGCCAGCAGTCAGACCCGGACTGTAGACAATGAGCAGTTCTTC.

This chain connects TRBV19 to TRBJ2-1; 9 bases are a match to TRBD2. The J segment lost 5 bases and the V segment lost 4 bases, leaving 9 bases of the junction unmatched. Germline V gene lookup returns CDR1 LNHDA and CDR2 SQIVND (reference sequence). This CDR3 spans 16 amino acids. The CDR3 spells CASSTRLAARNNEQFF. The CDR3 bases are TGTGCCAGTAGTACGCGACTAGCGGCCCGAAACAATGAGCAGTTCTTC.

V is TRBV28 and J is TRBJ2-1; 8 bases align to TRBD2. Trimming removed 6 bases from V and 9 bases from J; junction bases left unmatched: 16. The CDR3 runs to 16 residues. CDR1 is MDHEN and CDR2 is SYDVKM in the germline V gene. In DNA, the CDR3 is TGTGCCAGCAGCACCCCCGCCGGGAGGGACGGGGGTGAGCAGTTCTTC. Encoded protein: CASSTPAGRDGGEQFF.

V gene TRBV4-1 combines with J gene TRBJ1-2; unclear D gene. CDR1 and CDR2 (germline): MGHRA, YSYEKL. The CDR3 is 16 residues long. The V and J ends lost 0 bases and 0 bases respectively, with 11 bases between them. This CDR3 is CASSQEALGTNYGYTF. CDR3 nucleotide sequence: TGCGCCAGCAGCCAAGAGGCGCTAGGAACTAACTATGGCTACACCTTC.

CDR3 sequence: CASSAGTGSYEQYF. The CDR3 DNA follows: TGTGCCAGCAGTGCCGGGACAGGATCCTACGAGCAGTACTTC. The chain links TRBV25-1 to TRBJ2-7, with 8 bases aligning to TRBD1. The J segment lost 1 base and the V segment lost 4 bases, leaving 3 bases of the junction unmatched. The CDR3 loop spans 14 amino acids. Germline CDR1 reads MGHDK; CDR2 reads SYGVNS.

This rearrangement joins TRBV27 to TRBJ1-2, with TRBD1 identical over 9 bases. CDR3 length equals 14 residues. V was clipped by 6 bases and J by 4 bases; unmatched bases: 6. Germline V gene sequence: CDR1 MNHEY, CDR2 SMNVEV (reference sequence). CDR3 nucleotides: TGTGCCAGCAGAGGGACAGGGTTATCCTATGGCTACACCTTC. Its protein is CASRGTGLSYGYTF.

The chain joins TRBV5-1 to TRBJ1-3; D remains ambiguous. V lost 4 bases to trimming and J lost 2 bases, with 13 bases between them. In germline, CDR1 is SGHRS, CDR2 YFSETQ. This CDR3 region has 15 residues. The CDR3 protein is CASSDFGVTGNTIYF. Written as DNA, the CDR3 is TGCGCCAGCAGCGATTTCGGGGTAACTGGAAACACCATATATTTT.

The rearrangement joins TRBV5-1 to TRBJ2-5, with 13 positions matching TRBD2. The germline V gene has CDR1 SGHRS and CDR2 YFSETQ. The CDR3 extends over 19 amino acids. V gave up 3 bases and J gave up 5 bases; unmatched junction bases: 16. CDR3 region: CASSSKEDPGLAGRETQYF. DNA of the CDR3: TGCGCCAGCAGCTCGAAGGAGGACCCGGGACTAGCGGGAAGGGAGACCCAGTACTTC. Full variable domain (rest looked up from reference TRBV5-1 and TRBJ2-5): KAGVTQTPRYLIKTRGQQVTLSCSPISGHRSVSWYQQTPGQGLQFLFEYFSETQRNKGNFPGRFSGRQFSNSRSEMNVSTLELGDSALYLCASSSKEDPGLAGRETQYFGPGTRLLVL.